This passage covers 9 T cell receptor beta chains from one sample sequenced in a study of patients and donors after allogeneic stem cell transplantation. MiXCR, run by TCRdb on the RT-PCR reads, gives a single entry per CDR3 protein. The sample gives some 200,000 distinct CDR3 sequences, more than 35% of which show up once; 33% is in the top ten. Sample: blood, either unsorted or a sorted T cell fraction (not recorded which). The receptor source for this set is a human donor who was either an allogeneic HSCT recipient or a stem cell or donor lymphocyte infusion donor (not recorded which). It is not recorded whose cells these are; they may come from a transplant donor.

The CDR3 DNA sequence: TGTGCCAGCAGTGGTGGACTAGCGGGAAACTACAATGAGCAGTTCTTC. Translating it yields CASSGGLAGNYNEQFF. V is TRBV12-3 or TRBV12-4 and J is TRBJ2-1; 12 positions agree with TRBD2. With 5 bases clipped from V and 3 bases from J, the junction kept 5 bases outside the gene matches. The CDR3 sequence is 16 residues long.

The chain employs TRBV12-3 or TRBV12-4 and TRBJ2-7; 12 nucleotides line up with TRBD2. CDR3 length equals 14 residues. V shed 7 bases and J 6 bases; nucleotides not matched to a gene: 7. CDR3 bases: TGTGCCAGCACCGCTAGCGGGAGGGCCAGCGAGCAGTACTTC. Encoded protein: CASTASGRASEQYF.

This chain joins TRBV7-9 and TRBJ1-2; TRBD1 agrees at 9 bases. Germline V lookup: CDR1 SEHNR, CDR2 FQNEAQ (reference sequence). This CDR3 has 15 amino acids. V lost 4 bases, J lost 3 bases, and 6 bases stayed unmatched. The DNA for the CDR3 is TGTGCCAGCAGCTACCGGACAGGGGAGGACTATGGCTACACCTTC. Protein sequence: CASSYRTGEDYGYTF. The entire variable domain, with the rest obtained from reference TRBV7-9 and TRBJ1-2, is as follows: DTGVSQNPRHKITKRGQNVTFRCDPISEHNRLYWYRQTLGQGPEFLTYFQNEAQLEKSRLLSDRFSAERPKGSFSTLEIQRTEQGDSAMYLCASSYRTGEDYGYTFGSGTRLTVV.

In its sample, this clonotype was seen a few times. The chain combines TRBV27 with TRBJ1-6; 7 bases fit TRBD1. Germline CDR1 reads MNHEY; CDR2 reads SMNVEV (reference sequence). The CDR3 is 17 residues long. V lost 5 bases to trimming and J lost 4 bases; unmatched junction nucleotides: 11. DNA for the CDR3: TGTGCCAGCAGTACCCTATCGACAGGGAAATATAATTCACCCCTCCACTTT. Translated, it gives CASSTLSTGKYNSPLHF.

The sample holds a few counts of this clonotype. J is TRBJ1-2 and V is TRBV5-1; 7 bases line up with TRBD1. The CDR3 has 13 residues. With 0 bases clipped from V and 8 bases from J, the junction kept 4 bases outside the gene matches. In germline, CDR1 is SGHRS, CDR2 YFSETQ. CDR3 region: CASSLEQGYGYTF. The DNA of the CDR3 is TGCGCCAGCAGCTTGGAACAGGGGTACGGCTACACCTTC.

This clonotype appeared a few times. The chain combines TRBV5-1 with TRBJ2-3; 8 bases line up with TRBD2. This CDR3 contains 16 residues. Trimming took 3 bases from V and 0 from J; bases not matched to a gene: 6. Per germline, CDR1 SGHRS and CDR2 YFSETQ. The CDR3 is CASSSWSSGSTDTQYF. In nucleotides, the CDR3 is TGCGCCAGCAGCTCCTGGTCTAGCGGGAGCACAGATACGCAGTATTTT.

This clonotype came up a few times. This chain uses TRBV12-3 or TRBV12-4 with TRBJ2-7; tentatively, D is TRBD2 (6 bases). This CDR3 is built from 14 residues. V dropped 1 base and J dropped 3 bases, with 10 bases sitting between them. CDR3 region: CASSLGLALYEQYF. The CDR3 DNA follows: TGTGCCAGCAGTTTAGGGCTAGCGCTCTACGAGCAGTACTTC.

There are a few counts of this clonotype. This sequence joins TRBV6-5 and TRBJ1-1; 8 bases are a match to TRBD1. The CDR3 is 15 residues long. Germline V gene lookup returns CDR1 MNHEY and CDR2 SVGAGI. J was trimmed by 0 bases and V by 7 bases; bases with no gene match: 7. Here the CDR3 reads CASNRHRGLNTEAFF. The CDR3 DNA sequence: TGTGCCAGCAATAGACACAGGGGGTTGAACACTGAAGCTTTCTTT.

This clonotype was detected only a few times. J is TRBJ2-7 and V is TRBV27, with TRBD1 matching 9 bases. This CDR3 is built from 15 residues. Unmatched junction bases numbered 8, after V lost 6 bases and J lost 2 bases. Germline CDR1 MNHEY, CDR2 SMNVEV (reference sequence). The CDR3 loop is CASRRPGQGTYEQYF. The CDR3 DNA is TGTGCCAGCAGACGTCCTGGACAGGGGACCTACGAGCAGTACTTC.